These 22 T cell receptor beta chains originate from one sample sequenced in a study of cytomegalovirus exposure and HLA in healthy donors. Use of 60 Vbeta and 13 Jbeta primers characterized the PCR. Clones were sequenced by immunoSEQ multiplex PCR, and TCRdb holds only the in-frame ones, with some missing. The repertoire has around 100,000 clones, 10% of them found once; the top ten carry 5.8%. Sequencing was performed on PBMCs. Receptors originate from a man aged 40-50 years in good health and CMV-seropositive.

The CDR3 DNA reads as TGTGCCAGCAGTCCCCGACTAGTCCATGAGCAGTTCTTC. This codes for CASSPRLVHEQFF. The gene calls are TRBV6-6 and TRBJ2-1; a weak D match, TRBD2 (6 bases). CDR3 length: 13 amino acids. The germline V gene encodes CDR1 MNHNY and CDR2 SVGAGI (reference sequence). V dropped 5 bases and J dropped 8 bases, with 13 bases sitting between them.

The CDR3 DNA is TGTGCCAGCTCACACGGAAGCGGGAGGGCTCGTGAGCAGTTCTTC. Its translation is CASSHGSGRAREQFF. The V gene is TRBV18, the J gene TRBJ2-1; 10 bases map to TRBD2. The germline gives CDR1 KGHSH, CDR2 LQKENI. Germline trimming cut 4 bases from V and 9 bases from J; bases unmatched to any gene: 9. The CDR3 extends over 15 amino acids.

V and J are TRBV18 and TRBJ2-7; the match to TRBD1 covers 8 bases. Germline CDR1 and CDR2: KGHSH and LQKENI. There are 13 residues in the CDR3. V gave up 4 bases and J gave up 7 bases; unmatched junction bases: 6. CDR3 residues: CASSRDRYEEQYF. The CDR3 nucleotides read TGTGCCAGCTCACGGGACAGGTACGAGGAGCAGTACTTC.

The chain combines TRBV6-5 with TRBJ2-2, with no clear D. The CDR3 totals 13 residues. V was trimmed by 2 bases and J by 9 bases, leaving 10 bases between them. Germline CDR1 is MNHEY and CDR2 is SVGAGI. CDR3: CASSYMWHRELFF. CDR3 nucleotides: TGTGCCAGCAGTTACATGTGGCACCGGGAGCTGTTTTTT.

The sample holds a few counts of this clone. The chain joins TRBV14 to TRBJ1-2; D ambiguous. The ends were cut back, 3 bases at V and 4 bases at J, with 9 bases in the middle. Germline lookup yields CDR1 SGHDN and CDR2 FVKESK. The CDR3 sequence is 13 residues long. The CDR3: CASSQAGIYGYTF. CDR3 nucleotides: TGTGCCAGCAGCCAGGCGGGAATCTATGGCTACACCTTC.

This clone has only a few counts. This sequence joins TRBV6-6 and TRBJ2-2, with TRBD2 matching 7 bases. The CDR3 covers 13 residues. V lost 10 bases to trimming and J lost 5 bases; unmatched junction nucleotides: 7. Germline CDR1 and CDR2: MNHNY and SVGAGI (reference sequence). The CDR3 coding sequence is TGTGCCAACTCGGGGGGTGATACCGGGGAGCTGTTTTTT. This codes for CANSGGDTGELFF.

The chain carries TRBV2 and TRBJ1-4; D is ambiguous. The CDR3 has 13 residues. CDR1 and CDR2 from the germline V gene are SNHLY and FYNNEI. Trimming left V 4 bases short and J 7 bases short, with 10 bases between. The CDR3 nucleotides read TGTGCCAGCAGTGGCGGGGATGCTGAAAAACTGTTTTTT. Translation gives CASSGGDAEKLFF.

The chain combines TRBV18 with TRBJ1-4; 11 nucleotides align to TRBD1. Germline V gene sequence: CDR1 KGHSH, CDR2 LQKENI. V lost 1 base and J lost 7; bases outside the gene matches: 2. The CDR3 is 15 amino acids. The DNA of the CDR3 is TGTGCCAGCTCACCACGGACAGGGGGCGGTGAAAAACTGTTTTTT. Its translation: CASSPRTGGGEKLFF.

The chain recombines TRBV6-1 with TRBJ2-7; the match to TRBD2 covers 9 bases. The germline gives CDR1 MNHNS, CDR2 SASEGT. CDR3 length: 14 amino acids. V was pared by 6 bases and J by 5 bases, with 8 bases of the junction left unmatched. The CDR3 DNA follows: TGTGCCAGCAGGCTTAGCGGGAGTCTCGACGAGCAGTACTTC. It codes for CASRLSGSLDEQYF.

The table lists this clone with a few counts. The chain recombines TRBV7-9 with TRBJ2-7, with 8 positions matching TRBD2. The CDR3 sequence is 14 residues long. Germline assignment: CDR1 SEHNR and CDR2 FQNEAQ (reference sequence). Trimming took 5 bases from V and 6 from J; bases not matched to a gene: 9. CDR3 region: CASSPGRAAAEQYF. The CDR3 bases are TGTGCCAGCAGCCCCGGGAGGGCCGCAGCCGAGCAGTACTTC.

The genes are TRBV2 and TRBJ1-2; D possibly corresponds to TRBD1 (6 bases). CDR3 length equals 15 residues. Germline loops: CDR1 SNHLY, CDR2 FYNNEI. V shed 5 bases and J shed 0 bases, with 13 bases lying between them. The CDR3 region has the DNA TGTGCCAGCAGTACGGACAGCCTTACTAACTATGGCTACACCTTC. Its translation is CASSTDSLTNYGYTF. The variable domain in full, with the rest retrieved from reference TRBV2 and TRBJ1-2, is EPEVTQTPSHQVTQMGQEVILRCVPISNHLYFYWYRQILGQKVEFLVSFYNNEISEKSEIFDDQFSVERPDGSNFTLKIRSTKLEDSAMYFCASSTDSLTNYGYTFGSGTRLTVV.

There are a few counts of this clone. The chain links TRBV5-6 to TRBJ2-3; TRBD2 matches at 8 bases. There are 16 residues in the CDR3. CDR1 is SGHDT and CDR2 is YYEEEE in the germline V gene. The V segment lost 4 bases and the J segment 4 bases; nucleotides outside the gene matches: 11. The CDR3 sequence: CASSSYSGNVPDTQYF. The CDR3 nucleotides read TGTGCCAGCAGCAGTTATAGCGGGAACGTTCCAGATACGCAGTATTTT.

A few counts support this clone. V and J are TRBV6-1 and TRBJ1-2; the D is unclear. Germline CDR1 MNHNS, CDR2 SASEGT. The CDR3 contains 13 residues. The V gene lost 2 bases and the J gene lost 6 bases, with 10 bases spanning the gap. CDR3 DNA: TGTGCCAGCAGTGAAACGTGGCTCGATGGCTACACCTTC. Translation gives CASSETWLDGYTF.

This clone has only a few counts. J is TRBJ1-5 and V is TRBV15; D ambiguous. Trimming stripped 3 bases from V and 5 bases from J, with 11 bases between. The CDR3 extends over 14 amino acids. The germline V gene has CDR1 LNHNV and CDR2 YYDKDF (reference sequence). The CDR3 DNA is TGTGCCACCAGCAGGGGGAGTTTAGATCAGCCCCAGCATTTT. Translation gives CATSRGSLDQPQHF.

The chain has TRBV7-2 and TRBJ1-2, with a possible D match to TRBD1 (6 bases). Germline V gene sequence: CDR1 SGHTA, CDR2 FQGNSA. With 0 bases removed from V and 7 bases from J, the gap between germline ends came to 15 bases. This CDR3 has 15 residues. The CDR3 region is CASSLANRASGGYTF. The CDR3 DNA follows: TGTGCCAGCAGCTTAGCGAACAGGGCCTCGGGTGGCTACACCTTC.

This clone has more than one count but fewer than ten. J is TRBJ2-1 and V is TRBV7-8, with 9 positions matching TRBD2. V dropped 1 base and J dropped 2; count of bases not matched to a gene: 3. This CDR3 spans 16 amino acids. Per the germline V gene, CDR1 is SGHVS and CDR2 is FQNEAQ. CDR3 region: CASSLVPSGTYNEQFF. The CDR3 coding sequence is TGTGCCAGCAGCTTAGTACCTAGCGGGACCTACAATGAGCAGTTCTTC.

Only a few counts were recorded for this clone. The V gene is TRBV10-3, the J gene TRBJ1-2; D call uncertain. The ends were cut back, 6 bases at V and 8 bases at J, with 13 bases in the middle. Germline loops: CDR1 ENHRY, CDR2 SYGVKD. This CDR3 is 12 amino acids long. This CDR3 is CAISEDIDGYTF. In nucleotides, the CDR3 is TGTGCCATCAGCGAAGACATAGACGGCTACACCTTC.

The genes are TRBV7-2 and TRBJ2-7; 10 bases agree with TRBD2. This CDR3 has 13 residues. Germline loops: CDR1 SGHTA, CDR2 FQGNSA. J was trimmed by 2 bases and V by 10 bases; bases with no gene match: 5. The CDR3 DNA is TGTGCCATCGGGACTAGCGACACCTACGAGCAGTACTTC. As protein: CAIGTSDTYEQYF.

This clone was picked up a small number of times. This rearrangement joins TRBV15 to TRBJ2-3; D is possibly TRBD1 (6 bases). Trimming took off 5 bases at V and 7 bases at J, with 13 bases between the two ends. The CDR3 covers 13 residues. Germline V CDR1 and CDR2: LNHNV, YYDKDF (reference sequence). The CDR3 DNA reads as TGTGCCACCAGCCGCGTGAGGGGGAATACGCAGTATTTT. Protein sequence: CATSRVRGNTQYF.

This clone turned up a few times. J is TRBJ2-1 and V is TRBV4-2, with 9 bases aligning to TRBD2. This CDR3 spans 15 amino acids. The germline CDR1 and CDR2 sequences are LGHNA and YNFKEQ. The junction had 3 bases not matched to a gene; V was cut back by 0 bases and J by 6 bases. The CDR3 DNA reads as TGTGCCAGCAGCCAAGAGCGGGAGGGGGGCAATGAGCAGTTCTTC. This sequence encodes CASSQEREGGNEQFF.

V gene TRBV29-1 combines with J gene TRBJ2-3; possibly TRBD1 for D (5 bases). V was shortened by 8 bases and J by 2 bases, with 17 bases between the two germline ends. The CDR3 spans 14 residues. Germline V CDR1 and CDR2: SQVTM, ANQGSEA. In DNA, the CDR3 is TGCAGCATTAGTTCAAAGGGGCACACAGATACGCAGTATTTT. Protein sequence: CSISSKGHTDTQYF.

This clone was observed a handful of times. V gene TRBV11-3 combines with J gene TRBJ1-1, with a tentative D call TRBD1 (5 bases). Germline values: CDR1 SGHNT, CDR2 YENEEA. This CDR3 has 14 residues. Trimming left V 2 bases short and J 4 bases short, with 11 bases between. The CDR3 DNA reads TGTGCCAGCAGCTTATGGGCTCAGGGCACTGAAGCTTTCTTT. As protein: CASSLWAQGTEAFF. Drawing the rest from reference TRBV11-3 and TRBJ1-1, the complete variable domain is EAGVVQSPRYKIIEKKQPVAFWCNPISGHNTLYWYLQNLGQGPELLIRYENEEAVDDSQLPKDRFSAERLKGVDSTLKIQPAELGDSAVYLCASSLWAQGTEAFFGQGTRLTVV.